Given below is one T cell receptor beta chain in context. Its target is unknown. Trimming took off 5 bases at V and 1 base at J, with 8 bases between the two ends. The CDR3 sequence is 13 residues long. The germline V gene has CDR1 ENHRY and CDR2 SYGVKD. The second PCR ran about 6 to 12 cycles with a sample-barcoded 5' primer and J-beta primers. TCRdb passed the 5' RACE reads through MiXCR, listing each CDR3 protein once. The sample includes 450,000 to 600,000 distinct CDR3 sequences, about 29% seen only once; the top ten take approximately 3.6%. The sample comes from a study of blood T cells in healthy people across ages. Study-wide results and limits: More naive CD4+ cells and higher diversity were found in long-lived than in aged donors.

This same sample was also taken into another study, of T cells of mothers and their children.

The chain is built from TRBV10-3 and TRBJ1-1, with D perhaps TRBD1 (5 bases). The sequencing input was blood. This receptor was obtained from a boy between 2 and 15 years old in good health. CDR3 DNA sequence: TGTGCCATCAGTTCAGGGCAGAACACTGAAGCTTTCTTT. Translation gives CAISSGQNTEAFF.